Below, 8 T cell receptor beta chains from the same sample are listed, as sequenced in a study of T cell responses to AZD1222 COVID-19 vaccine. Generated by immunoSEQ multiplex PCR, the TCRdb table keeps only in-frame clones and is missing some. The sample records 150,000 to 200,000 clones, about 89% being singletons. The sample consisted of peripheral blood, taken on day 0 of MenACWY control vaccination. The receptors stem from an adult in good health.

J is TRBJ2-1 and V is TRBV5-6; 10 bases are a match to TRBD2. V lost 5 bases, J lost 5 bases, and 7 bases stayed unmatched. The germline CDR1 and CDR2 sequences are SGHDT and YYEEEE. The CDR3 totals 15 residues. CDR3 sequence (DNA): TGTGCCAGCAGGAAAGCGGGGGGGCTTCACAATGAGCAGTTCTTC. Its translation is CASRKAGGLHNEQFF. The full variable domain, rest sourced from reference TRBV5-6 and TRBJ2-1, is DAGVTQSPTHLIKTRGQQVTLRCSPKSGHDTVSWYQQALGQGPQFIFQYYEEEERQRGNFPDRFSGHQFPNYSSELNVNALLLGDSALYLCASRKAGGLHNEQFFGPGTRLTVL.

The V and J genes are TRBV28 and TRBJ2-7; TRBD1 matches at 10 bases. In germline, CDR1 is MDHEN, CDR2 SYDVKM. The CDR3 runs to 16 residues. The V gene end was trimmed by 0 bases and the J gene end by 2 bases; junction bases not matched to a gene: 4. The CDR3 region has the DNA TGTGCCAGCAGTTTATGGGGACAGGGGAAAGCCTACGAGCAGTACTTC. Its protein is CASSLWGQGKAYEQYF.

This clone was observed a few times. This chain connects TRBV5-4 to TRBJ1-4; D is unclear. This CDR3 has 12 amino acids. Germline CDR1 reads SGHNT; CDR2 reads YYREEE (reference sequence). With 2 bases removed from V and 12 bases from J, the gap between germline ends came to 11 bases. CDR3 bases: TGTGCCAGCAGCTTCTCCGATCGAGAACTGTTTTTT. It translates to CASSFSDRELFF.

This clone was seen only a few times. The chain carries TRBV2 and TRBJ1-3, with D uncertain. This CDR3 region has 11 residues. V was clipped by 7 bases and J by 2 bases, with 3 bases between them. The germline gives CDR1 SNHLY, CDR2 FYNNEI. Here the CDR3 DNA reads TGTGCCAGCACCCCTGGAAACACCATATATTTT. This codes for CASTPGNTIYF.

This clone has a single count. The rearrangement links TRBV11-2 to TRBJ2-7, with a tentative D call TRBD1 (6 bases). V lost 7 bases, J lost 1 base, and 14 bases lay in between. CDR1 and CDR2 (germline): SGHAT, FQNNGV. The CDR3 extends over 14 amino acids. The CDR3 reads CASKPRQGSYEQYF. CDR3 nucleotide sequence: TGTGCCAGCAAACCCCGGCAGGGGTCCTACGAGCAGTACTTC. Variable domain in full (rest from reference TRBV11-2 and TRBJ2-7): EAGVAQSPRYKIIEKRQSVAFWCNPISGHATLYWYQQILGQGPKLLIQFQNNGVVDDSQLPKDRFSAERLKGVDSTLKIQPAKLEDSAVYLCASKPRQGSYEQYFGPGTRLTVT.

This chain joins TRBV7-2 and TRBJ2-7; tentatively, D is TRBD2 (6 bases). Between the trimmed V and J ends, which lost 2 bases and 4 bases, there was a span of 9 bases. The germline CDR1 and CDR2 sequences are SGHTA and FQGNSA. The CDR3 extends over 13 amino acids. The CDR3 sequence is CASSLQEGYEQYF. In DNA form, the CDR3 reads TGTGCCAGCAGCTTACAGGAGGGTTACGAGCAGTACTTC. Full variable domain (remainder filled in from reference TRBV7-2 and TRBJ2-7): GAGVSQSPSNKVTEKGKDVELRCDPISGHTALYWYRQSLGQGLEFLIYFQGNSAPDKSGLPSDRFSAERTGGSVSTLTIQRTQQEDSAVYLCASSLQEGYEQYFGPGTRLTVT.

The chain is built from TRBV7-2 and TRBJ1-1; perhaps TRBD1 as D (5 bases). In germline, CDR1 is SGHTA, CDR2 FQGNSA. V gave up 3 bases and J gave up 7 bases, with 6 bases separating them. The CDR3 totals 11 residues. The CDR3 nucleotides read TGTGCCAGCAGCTTTAGGGGTGAAGCTTTCTTT. Its translation: CASSFRGEAFF. Supplemented by reference TRBV7-2 and TRBJ1-1, the full variable domain reads GAGVSQSPSNKVTEKGKDVELRCDPISGHTALYWYRQSLGQGLEFLIYFQGNSAPDKSGLPSDRFSAERTGGSVSTLTIQRTQQEDSAVYLCASSFRGEAFFGQGTRLTVV.

V usage is TRBV28 and J usage is TRBJ2-7, with a tentative D call TRBD2 (6 bases). The CDR3 has 11 amino acids. V was clipped by 3 bases and J by 12 bases, with 12 bases between them. Germline-derived CDR1 and CDR2 are MDHEN and SYDVKM. The CDR3 DNA sequence: TGTGCCAGCAGTTTTAGGGAGGAGGCGTACTTC. Its translation is CASSFREEAYF. The full variable domain, its missing parts supplied by reference TRBV28 and TRBJ2-7, is DVKVTQSSRYLVKRTGEKVFLECVQDMDHENMFWYRQDPGLGLRLIYFSYDVKMKEKGDIPEGYSVSREKKERFSLILESASTNQTSMYLCASSFREEAYFGPGTRLTVT.